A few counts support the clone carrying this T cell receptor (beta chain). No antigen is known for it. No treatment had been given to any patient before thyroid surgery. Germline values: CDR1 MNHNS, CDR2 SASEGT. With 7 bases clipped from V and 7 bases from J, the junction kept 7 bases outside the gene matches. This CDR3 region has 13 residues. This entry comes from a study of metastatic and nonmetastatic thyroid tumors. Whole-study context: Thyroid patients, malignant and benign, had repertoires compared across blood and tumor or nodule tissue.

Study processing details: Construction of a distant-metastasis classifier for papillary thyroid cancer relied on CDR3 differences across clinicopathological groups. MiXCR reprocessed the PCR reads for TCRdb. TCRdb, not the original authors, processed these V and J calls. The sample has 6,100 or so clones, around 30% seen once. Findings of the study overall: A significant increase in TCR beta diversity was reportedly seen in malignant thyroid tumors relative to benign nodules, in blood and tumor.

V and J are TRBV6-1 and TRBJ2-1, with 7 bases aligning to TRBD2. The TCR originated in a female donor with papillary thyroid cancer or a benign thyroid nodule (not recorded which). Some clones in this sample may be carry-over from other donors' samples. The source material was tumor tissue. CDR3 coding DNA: TGTGCCAGCACGCCGGGACTAAGGAATGAGCAGTTCTTC. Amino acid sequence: CASTPGLRNEQFF.